These 9 T cell receptor beta chains were sequenced from one sample in a study of cytomegalovirus exposure and HLA in healthy donors. Vbeta (60) and Jbeta (13) primers were used in the PCR. Sequencing used immunoSEQ multiplex PCR; TCRdb keeps in-frame clones, though not all of them. The sample data list around 140,000 clones. Sequenced input: PBMCs. The origin of the receptors is a woman in her forties in good health and CMV-seronegative.

For the CDR3, the DNA is TGCGCCAGCAGCCAAGGAGGCTCTGGTACTAATCAGCCCCAGCATTTT. Residues: CASSQGGSGTNQPQHF. V and J are TRBV4-3 and TRBJ1-5; D is uncertain. CDR1 is LGHNA, CDR2 YSLEER, per germline. The CDR3 length is 16 residues. V was clipped by 1 base and J by 4 bases, with 14 bases between them.

The chain has TRBV5-8 and TRBJ1-5; TRBD1 aligns across 9 bases. The V gene end was trimmed by 1 base and the J gene end by 4 bases; junction bases not matched to a gene: 6. Germline CDR1 and CDR2: SGHTS and YDEGEE. The CDR3 has 16 residues. The CDR3 nucleotides are TGTGCCAGCAGCTTGCTCCGGGACAGGGTAAATCAGCCCCAGCATTTT. It specifies CASSLLRDRVNQPQHF.

The rearrangement uses TRBV12-5 and TRBJ2-1; 8 bases are shared with TRBD2. J was trimmed by 7 bases and V by 0 bases; bases with no gene match: 5. The CDR3 has 15 amino acids. Germline V lookup: CDR1 LGHNT, CDR2 FRNRAP. DNA of the CDR3: TGTGCTAGTGGTTTGGTCGGGGGGGCGTGGAATGAGCAGTTCTTC. Protein product: CASGLVGGAWNEQFF.

The chain recombines TRBV6-6 with TRBJ1-2; D not certain. Per the germline V gene, CDR1 is MNHNY and CDR2 is SVGAGI (reference sequence). The CDR3 totals 13 residues. Between the trimmed V and J ends, which lost 2 bases and 8 bases, there was a span of 12 bases. The CDR3 nucleotides are TGTGCCAGCAGTTACGATCGGACGGGAGGCTACACCTTC. The encoded protein is CASSYDRTGGYTF.

The gene calls are TRBV6-1 and TRBJ2-5, with TRBD1 as a possible D gene (6 bases). V lost 7 bases and J lost 0, with 15 bases in between. The CDR3 runs to 15 residues. Germline loops: CDR1 MNHNS, CDR2 SASEGT. The CDR3 nucleotides are TGTGCCAGCACTGCCTTAGGACAGTACCAAGAGACCCAGTACTTC. Translation gives CASTALGQYQETQYF.

The chain couples TRBV7-6 to TRBJ2-1; D is perhaps TRBD2 (6 bases). The CDR3 sequence is 12 residues long. Trimming took 2 bases from V and 9 from J, leaving 8 bases between them. The V gene's germline CDR1 is SGHVS and CDR2 FNYEAQ. DNA of the CDR3: TGTGCCAGCAGCTTATCGGGGGTTGAGCAGTTCTTC. Translation: CASSLSGVEQFF.

This rearrangement joins TRBV6-5 to TRBJ1-3; D is uncertain. The CDR3 extends over 16 amino acids. Germline V CDR1 and CDR2: MNHEY, SVGAGI. Trimming cost V 2 bases and J 0 bases, with 11 bases left between them. The CDR3 bases are TGTGCCAGCAGTTACGGTCTTATGAGCTCTGGAAACACCATATATTTT. Amino acid sequence: CASSYGLMSSGNTIYF.

The chain uses TRBV28 and TRBJ1-4; D is unresolved. Between the trimmed V and J ends, which lost 2 bases and 7 bases, there was a span of 5 bases. CDR1 is MDHEN, CDR2 SYDVKM, per germline. The length of the CDR3 is 12 residues. In nucleotides, the CDR3 is TGTGCCAGCAGTTTAACGCGTGAAAAACTGTTTTTT. It codes for CASSLTREKLFF.

The chain recombines TRBV15 with TRBJ1-2; D not resolved. The V end lost 0 bases, the J end lost 7 bases, and 15 bases lay between the germline ends. Germline lookup yields CDR1 LNHNV and CDR2 YYDKDF (reference sequence). CDR3 length equals 15 residues. CDR3 loop: CATSRDLPSVVGYTF. For the CDR3, the DNA is TGTGCCACCAGCAGAGATTTACCTTCAGTCGTTGGCTACACCTTC.